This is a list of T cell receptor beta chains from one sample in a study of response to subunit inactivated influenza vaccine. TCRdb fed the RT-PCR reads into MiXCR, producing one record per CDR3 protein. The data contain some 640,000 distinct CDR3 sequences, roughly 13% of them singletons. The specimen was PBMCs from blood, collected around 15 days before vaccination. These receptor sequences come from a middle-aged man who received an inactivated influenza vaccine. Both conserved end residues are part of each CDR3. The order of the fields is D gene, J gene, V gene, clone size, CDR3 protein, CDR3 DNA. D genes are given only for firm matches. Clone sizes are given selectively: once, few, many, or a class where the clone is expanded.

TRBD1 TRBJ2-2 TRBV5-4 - CASSGGTGAGELFF TGTGCCAGCAGCGGAGGGACAGGGGCCGGGGAGCTGTTTTTT
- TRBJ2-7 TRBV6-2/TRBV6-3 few CASSSDRSSGTYEQYF TGTGCCAGCAGTTCCGACCGCTCCAGCGGTACCTACGAGCAGTACTTC
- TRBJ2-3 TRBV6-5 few CASSYSKHFDTQYF TGTGCCAGCAGTTACTCGAAACATTTCGATACGCAGTATTTT
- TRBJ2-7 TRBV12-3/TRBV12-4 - CASSFESYEQYF TGTGCCAGCAGTTTTGAGTCCTACGAGCAGTACTTC
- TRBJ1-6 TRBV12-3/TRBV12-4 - CASSTRRYSPLHF TGTGCCAGCAGTACACGACGGTATTCACCCCTCCACTTT
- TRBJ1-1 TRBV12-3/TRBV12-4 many CASSLGRYYPEAFF TGTGCCAGCAGTTTGGGCAGGTATTACCCTGAAGCTTTCTTT
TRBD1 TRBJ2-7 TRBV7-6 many CASSPRDRGSYEQYF TGTGCCAGCAGCCCACGGGACAGGGGGTCATACGAGCAGTACTTC
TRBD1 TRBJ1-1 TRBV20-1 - CSATHGQGTTEAFF TGCAGTGCCACGCACGGACAGGGGACCACTGAAGCTTTCTTT
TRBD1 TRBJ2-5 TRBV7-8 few CASSPGGQGRETQYF TGTGCCAGCAGCCCAGGGGGACAGGGGAGAGAGACCCAGTACTTC
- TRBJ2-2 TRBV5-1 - CASLAGITGELLF TGCGCCAGCTTGGCAGGGATCACCGGGGAGCTGTTGTTT
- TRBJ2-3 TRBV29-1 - CSVRGSRNSSTDTQYF TGCAGCGTTCGAGGAAGCCGGAACTCTAGCACAGATACGCAGTATTTT
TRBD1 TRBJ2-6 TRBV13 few CASSFLTGGASPGANVLTF TGTGCCAGCAGCTTTTTGACAGGGGGCGCGTCCCCTGGGGCCAACGTCCTGACTTTC
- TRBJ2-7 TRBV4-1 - CASSQGFRERPYEQYF TGCGCCAGCAGCCAGGGTTTCCGGGAGAGGCCCTACGAGCAGTACTTC